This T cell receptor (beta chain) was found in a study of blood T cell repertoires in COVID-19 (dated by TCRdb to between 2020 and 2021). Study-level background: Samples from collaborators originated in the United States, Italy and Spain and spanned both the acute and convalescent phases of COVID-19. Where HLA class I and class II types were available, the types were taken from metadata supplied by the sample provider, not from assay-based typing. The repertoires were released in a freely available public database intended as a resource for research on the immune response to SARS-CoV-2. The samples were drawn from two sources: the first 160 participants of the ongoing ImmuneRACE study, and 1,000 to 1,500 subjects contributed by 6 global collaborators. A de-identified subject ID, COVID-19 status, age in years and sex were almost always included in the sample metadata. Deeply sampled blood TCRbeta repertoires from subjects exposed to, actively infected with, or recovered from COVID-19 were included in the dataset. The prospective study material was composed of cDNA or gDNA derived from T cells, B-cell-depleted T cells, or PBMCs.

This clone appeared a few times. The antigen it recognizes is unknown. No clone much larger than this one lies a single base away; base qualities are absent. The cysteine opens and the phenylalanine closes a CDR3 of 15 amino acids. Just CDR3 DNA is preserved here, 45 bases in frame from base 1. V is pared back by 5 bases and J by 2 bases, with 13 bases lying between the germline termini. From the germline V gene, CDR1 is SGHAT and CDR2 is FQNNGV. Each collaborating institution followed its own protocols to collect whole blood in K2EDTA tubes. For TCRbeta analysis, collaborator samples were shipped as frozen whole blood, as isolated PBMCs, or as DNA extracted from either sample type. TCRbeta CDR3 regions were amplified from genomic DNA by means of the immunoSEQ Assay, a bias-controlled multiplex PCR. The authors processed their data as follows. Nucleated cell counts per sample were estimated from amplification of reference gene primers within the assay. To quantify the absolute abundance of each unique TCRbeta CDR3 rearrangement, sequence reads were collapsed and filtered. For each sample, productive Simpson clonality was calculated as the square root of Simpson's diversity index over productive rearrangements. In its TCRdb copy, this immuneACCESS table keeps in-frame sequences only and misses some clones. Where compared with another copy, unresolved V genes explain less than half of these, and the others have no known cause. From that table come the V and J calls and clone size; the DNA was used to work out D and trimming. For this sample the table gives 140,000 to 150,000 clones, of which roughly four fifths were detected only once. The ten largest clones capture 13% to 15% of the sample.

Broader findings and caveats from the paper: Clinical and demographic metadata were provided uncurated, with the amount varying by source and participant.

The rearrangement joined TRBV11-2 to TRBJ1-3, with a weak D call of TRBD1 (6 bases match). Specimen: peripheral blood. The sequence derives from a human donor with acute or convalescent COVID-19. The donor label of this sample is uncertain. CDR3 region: CASSHGAGAGNTIYF. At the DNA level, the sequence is TGTGCCAGCAGCCACGGGGCAGGGGCTGGAAACACCATATATTTT.